This TCR beta chain is from a study of T cell responses to AZD1222 COVID-19 vaccine. Study-level background: Analyses pooled second doses at about 4 or about 12 weeks.

This clone showed up just a few times. Germline V gene sequence: CDR1 LGHNA, CDR2 YSLEER. The CDR3 runs 15 residues. V lost 0 bases and J lost 4; bases outside the gene matches: 5. Assay: immunoSEQ multiplex PCR; the TCRdb copy retains only in-frame clones and omits some. The sample yields some 120,000 clones, 90% to 95% seen once. The origin of this receptor is an adult in good health. The chain carries TRBV4-3 and TRBJ1-2; 7 bases fit TRBD1. The sample in question was peripheral blood, obtained on day 0 of AZD1222 vaccination. CDR3 loop: CASSQERTGLYGYTF. The CDR3 nucleotides read TGCGCCAGCAGCCAAGAAAGGACAGGTCTCTATGGCTACACCTTC.